This TCR beta chain was obtained from a study of shared clonotypes between healthy human individuals. Study context: Each donor contributed plates that comprised three CD4 naive, three CD4 memory, two CD8 naive and one CD8 memory. Study conclusions and caveats: Against clonotypes common to all four donors, non-shared ones had lower generation probabilities.

The table came from immunoSEQ multiplex PCR; TCRdb's copy has only in-frame clones and leaves some out. The repertoire holds under 850,000 clones, with over 90% as singletons. As concerns this clone: Its target is unknown.

CD8 cells regarded as naive lacked CD45RO, were positively chosen for CCR7, and omitted terminally differentiated effector memory CD45RA+ cells. Study donors comprised healthy, HIV-negative adults devoid of recent acute infection or vaccination. The V gene lost 0 bases and the J gene lost 7 bases, with 12 bases spanning the gap. The CDR3 spans 15 residues. Germline V gives CDR1 LGHNA, CDR2 YSLEER. Sequencing was done on a sample of naive CD8+ T cells sorted from blood. The sequence was collected from a man younger than 45 in good health. V gene TRBV4-3 combines with J gene TRBJ2-2; D may be TRBD1 or TRBD2 (6 bases each). The CDR3 is CASSQDWGANGELFF. As DNA, the CDR3 is TGCGCCAGCAGCCAAGATTGGGGGGCGAACGGGGAGCTGTTTTTT.